This passage covers 18 T cell receptor beta chains from one sample sequenced in a study of read filtering for tumor transcriptome and immune sequencing (dated by TCRdb to 2018 to 2020). TCRdb names Illumina HiSeq 4000 as the instrument used. TCR libraries were constructed from roughly 0.4 ug RNA using the Immunoverse kit, and molecular barcoded adaptors covering alpha/delta and beta/gamma chains were employed. TCRdb reprocessing: public reads trimmed at Q25 with fastp, clones called with MiXCR, in-frame beta chains kept. Each entry merges the rows of one CDR3 protein and shows their most common DNA and genes. A total of around 41,000 distinct CDR3 sequences appear in this sample, about 12% of them only once. The ten largest clones capture about 30% of the sample. The sequenced material came from a population of CD138-negative cells sorted from bone marrow. The sample's cell subset or site label, decoded: bone marrow mononuclear cells depleted of CD138+ plasma/myeloma cells by negative magnetic selection. All receptors derive from a donor at least 40 years old with multiple myeloma.

This clonotype has only a few counts. The chain's CDR3 is CASSRGAAETQYF. DNA for the CDR3: TGCGCCAGCAGTCGGGGGGCCGCTGAGACCCAGTACTTC. V is TRBV10-1 and J is TRBJ2-5, with D possibly being TRBD2 (7 bases). The V end was cut by 5 bases, the J end by 5 bases, with 12 bases between. The CDR3 runs 13 residues. Germline V CDR1 and CDR2: WNHNN, SYGVQD (reference sequence).

This clonotype was seen many times. The V call is TRBV3-1, the J call TRBJ2-3, with a tentative D call TRBD2 (6 bases). Per the germline V gene, CDR1 is LGHDT and CDR2 is YNNKEL (reference sequence). The CDR3 is 12 amino acids. Trimming shortened V by 8 bases and J by 2 bases, and 8 bases separated the two germline ends. The CDR3 protein is CASGEDTDTQYF. The CDR3 DNA reads as TGTGCCAGCGGGGAGGACACAGATACGCAGTATTTT.

This clonotype was detected many times. This sequence joins TRBV7-9 and TRBJ2-3, with 9 bases aligning to TRBD2. J lost 2 bases, V lost 2 bases, and 5 bases had no gene match. The CDR3 is 16 amino acids. From germline, CDR1 is SEHNR and CDR2 FQNEAQ (reference sequence). CDR3 coding DNA: TGTGCCAGCAGCTTATCGCTAGCGGGGAACACAGATACGCAGTATTTT. Translation gives CASSLSLAGNTDTQYF.

This clonotype was counted only a few times. The V and J genes are TRBV7-2 and TRBJ1-3, with 9 bases lining up with TRBD1. J lost 3 bases, V lost 4 bases, and 4 bases had no gene match. The CDR3 covers 15 residues. Germline V lookup: CDR1 SGHTA, CDR2 FQGNSA. CDR3 region: CASSSTGGDGNTIYF. The CDR3 nucleotides read TGTGCCAGCAGCTCGACAGGGGGGGATGGAAACACCATATATTTT.

V is TRBV4-1 and J is TRBJ2-1; D remains ambiguous. With 3 bases removed from V and 0 bases from J, the gap between germline ends came to 15 bases. The germline V gene has CDR1 MGHRA and CDR2 YSYEKL. The CDR3 consists of 17 residues. The CDR3 coding sequence is TGCGCCAGCAGCCATCCGGGCGCTACGTCCTCCTACAATGAGCAGTTCTTC. Protein product: CASSHPGATSSYNEQFF.

This clonotype was recorded many times. The rearrangement links TRBV5-5 to TRBJ2-2; 10 nucleotides agree with TRBD2. CDR1 SGHKS and CDR2 YYEKEE come from the germline V gene (reference sequence). The CDR3 is made up of 17 amino acids. V dropped 0 bases and J dropped 6; count of bases not matched to a gene: 8. The DNA for the CDR3 is TGTGCCAGCAGCTTGGAGCCCAGAAGCGGGGGGGCCGGGGAGCTGTTTTTT. Residues: CASSLEPRSGGAGELFF.

This clonotype has a count of ten or more. This sequence joins TRBV4-1 and TRBJ2-1, with 10 positions matching TRBD1. Per germline, CDR1 MGHRA and CDR2 YSYEKL. After removal of 2 bases from V and 6 bases from J, the junction contained 10 bases not matched to a gene. The CDR3 has 17 amino acids. This CDR3 reads CASSQSDRGRSGNEQFF. DNA of the CDR3: TGCGCCAGCAGCCAATCAGACAGGGGGCGAAGTGGCAATGAGCAGTTCTTC.

Only a few counts were recorded for this clonotype. This may be a read error: a much more frequent sequence differs by one nucleotide. V usage is TRBV5-5 and J usage is TRBJ2-3; 7 nucleotides agree with TRBD1. CDR1 is SGHKS and CDR2 is YYEKEE in the germline V gene (reference sequence). The length of the CDR3 is 16 residues. J gave up 7 bases and V 0 bases, and 11 bases lay outside the gene matches. The CDR3 is CASSLVPGGEIHTQYF. The CDR3 region has the DNA TGTGCCAGCAGCTTGGTTCCAGGGGGAGAAATACATACGCAGTATTTT. Based on the CDR3 plus reference TRBV5-5 and TRBJ2-3, the full variable domain is DAGVTQSPTHLIKTRGQQVTLRCSPISGHKSVSWYQQVLGQGPQFIFQYYEKEERGRGNFPDRFSARQFPNYSSELNVNALLLGDSALYLCASSLVPGGEIHTQYFGPGTRLTVL.

This clonotype was seen only a few times. Here the CDR3 reads CASHSSLDSYEQYF. The CDR3 DNA follows: TGTGCCAGCCATTCGAGTTTGGACTCCTACGAGCAGTACTTC. The chain is built from TRBV28 and TRBJ2-7; D unresolved. V gave up 8 bases and J gave up 0 bases, with 14 bases separating them. CDR3 length equals 14 residues. Per germline, CDR1 MDHEN and CDR2 SYDVKM. The complete variable domain, with remaining parts taken from reference TRBV28 and TRBJ2-7, reads DVKVTQSSRYLVKRTGEKVFLECVQDMDHENMFWYRQDPGLGLRLIYFSYDVKMKEKGDIPEGYSVSREKKERFSLILESASTNQTSMYLCASHSSLDSYEQYFGPGTRLTVT.

This clonotype occurred many times. The CDR3 DNA is TGTGCCACAACTCCGGGACACCACACCGGGGAGCTGTTTTTT. Protein: CATTPGHHTGELFF. The chain recombines TRBV6-1 with TRBJ2-2; D may be TRBD1 (6 bases). The V gene lost 10 bases and the J gene lost 3 bases, with 15 bases spanning the gap. The CDR3 totals 14 residues. Germline CDR1 MNHNS, CDR2 SASEGT.

This clonotype was seen many times. V usage is TRBV10-2 and J usage is TRBJ2-1, with 8 bases lining up with TRBD2. The germline gives CDR1 WSHSY, CDR2 SAAADI. This CDR3 region has 18 residues. Trimming removed 3 bases from V and 1 base from J; junction bases left unmatched: 11. The CDR3 here is CASSERSGGLTSYNEQFF. In DNA form, the CDR3 reads TGCGCCAGCAGTGAAAGGAGCGGGGGCCTTACTTCCTACAATGAGCAGTTCTTC.

This clonotype was observed many times. The rearrangement joins TRBV11-1 to TRBJ2-5; TRBD2 agrees at 10 bases. V lost 5 bases, J lost 4 bases, and 7 bases stayed unmatched. The CDR3 is made up of 15 amino acids. Per the germline V gene, CDR1 is SGHAT and CDR2 is FQDESV (reference sequence). CDR3 bases: TGTGCCAGCAGCCATGGGACTAGCGTTCGAGAGACCCAGTACTTC. Amino acids: CASSHGTSVRETQYF.

In its sample, this clonotype was seen many times. The chain couples TRBV5-5 to TRBJ2-1, with D perhaps TRBD1 (7 bases). Germline V lookup: CDR1 SGHKS, CDR2 YYEKEE (reference sequence). This CDR3 comprises 14 residues. V was trimmed by 0 bases and J by 10 bases, leaving 14 bases between them. CDR3 region: CASSLGRGATEQFF. CDR3 bases: TGTGCCAGCAGCTTGGGCAGGGGGGCAACGGAGCAGTTCTTC. Based on the CDR3 plus reference TRBV5-5 and TRBJ2-1, the full variable domain is DAGVTQSPTHLIKTRGQQVTLRCSPISGHKSVSWYQQVLGQGPQFIFQYYEKEERGRGNFPDRFSARQFPNYSSELNVNALLLGDSALYLCASSLGRGATEQFFGPGTRLTVL.

With regard to this clonotype: A much larger clone differs by one base, so this may be a read error. The chain joins TRBV7-8 to TRBJ2-5; 10 bases match TRBD2. The J segment lost 5 bases and the V segment lost 7 bases, leaving 7 bases of the junction unmatched. This CDR3 region has 14 residues. Germline loops: CDR1 SGHVS, CDR2 FQNEAQ. CDR3 DNA sequence: TGTGCCAGCATTACTTCAGCGGGGGGGGAGACCCAGTACTTC. Translation: CASITSAGGETQYF.

Concerning this clonotype itself: A much larger clone sits a single nucleotide away, making a read error possible. A read error is likely, as this CDR3 ends without the conserved phenylalanine or tryptophan. The V and J genes are TRBV11-2 and TRBJ2-3; D unclear. The CDR3 totals 11 residues. Per the germline V gene, CDR1 is SGHAT and CDR2 is FQNNGV. V was clipped by 4 bases and J by 7 bases, with 6 bases between them. As DNA, the CDR3 is TGTGCCAGCAGCTCCGAGTATACGCAGTATTCT. This encodes CASSSEYTQYS.

This clonotype was observed many times. This rearrangement joins TRBV12-3 or TRBV12-4 to TRBJ2-3; TRBD2 might be the D (6 bases). The germline V and J ends were trimmed by 7 bases and 6 bases, with 8 bases remaining between them. The CDR3 is 11 residues long. The CDR3 DNA reads TGTGCCAGCAACCTAGCGGATACGCAGTATTTT. Residues: CASNLADTQYF.

In its sample, this clonotype was seen once. The chain combines TRBV20-1 with TRBJ1-2, with a tentative D call TRBD1 (5 bases). The CDR3 is 13 residues long. Trimming shortened V by 2 bases and J by 3 bases, and 10 bases separated the two germline ends. Per germline, CDR1 DFQATT and CDR2 SNEGSKA (reference sequence). Written as DNA, the CDR3 is TGCAGTGCTAGATTCGACAGCGACTATGGCTACACCTTC. Its protein is CSARFDSDYGYTF.

This clonotype has just a few counts. V is TRBV2 and J is TRBJ2-7, with 10 bases aligning to TRBD1. Losses at the gene ends were 5 bases for V and 0 bases for J; bases not matched to a gene: 10. The CDR3 runs to 17 residues. Germline V gives CDR1 SNHLY, CDR2 FYNNEI. CDR3 DNA sequence: TGTGCCAGCAGTTTACCCGGGACAGGGGAAGGCTCCTACGAGCAGTACTTC. Translated: CASSLPGTGEGSYEQYF.